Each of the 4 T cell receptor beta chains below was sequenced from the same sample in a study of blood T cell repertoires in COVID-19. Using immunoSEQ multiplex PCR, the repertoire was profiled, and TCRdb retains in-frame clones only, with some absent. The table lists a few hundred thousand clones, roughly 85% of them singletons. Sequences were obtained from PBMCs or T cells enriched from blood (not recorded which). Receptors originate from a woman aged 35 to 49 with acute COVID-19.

The CDR3 here is CASMVGGNTGELFF. CDR3 sequence (DNA): TGTGCCAGCATGGTGGGAGGGAACACCGGGGAGCTGTTTTTT. The V call is TRBV2, the J call TRBJ2-2; tentative D call: TRBD2 (6 bases). Germline V lookup: CDR1 SNHLY, CDR2 FYNNEI. V lost 7 bases and J lost 1, with 10 bases in between. CDR3 size: 14 residues.

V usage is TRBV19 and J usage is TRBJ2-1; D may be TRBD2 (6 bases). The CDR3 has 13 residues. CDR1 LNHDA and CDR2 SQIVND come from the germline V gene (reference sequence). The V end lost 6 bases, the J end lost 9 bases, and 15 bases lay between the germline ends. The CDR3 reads CASSPLAGAEQFF. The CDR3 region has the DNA TGTGCCAGTAGCCCACTAGCTGGTGCTGAGCAGTTCTTC.

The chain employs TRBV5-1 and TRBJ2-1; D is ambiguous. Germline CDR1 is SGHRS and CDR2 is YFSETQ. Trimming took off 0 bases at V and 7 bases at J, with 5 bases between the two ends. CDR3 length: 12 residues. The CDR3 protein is CASSLGSNEQFF. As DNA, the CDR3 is TGCGCCAGCAGCTTGGGTTCGAATGAGCAGTTCTTC.

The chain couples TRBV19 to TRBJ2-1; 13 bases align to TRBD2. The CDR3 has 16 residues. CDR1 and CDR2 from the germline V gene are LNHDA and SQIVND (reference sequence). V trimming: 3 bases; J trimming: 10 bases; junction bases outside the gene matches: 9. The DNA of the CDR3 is TGTGCCAGTAGTATTTCTCCGGGACTAGCGGGGAGCGAGCAGTTCTTC. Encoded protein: CASSISPGLAGSEQFF. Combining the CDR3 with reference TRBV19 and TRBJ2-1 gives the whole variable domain DGGITQSPKYLFRKEGQNVTLSCEQNLNHDAMYWYRQDPGQGLRLIYYSQIVNDFQKGDIAEGYSVSREKKESFPLTVTSAQKNPTAFYLCASSISPGLAGSEQFFGPGTRLTVL.